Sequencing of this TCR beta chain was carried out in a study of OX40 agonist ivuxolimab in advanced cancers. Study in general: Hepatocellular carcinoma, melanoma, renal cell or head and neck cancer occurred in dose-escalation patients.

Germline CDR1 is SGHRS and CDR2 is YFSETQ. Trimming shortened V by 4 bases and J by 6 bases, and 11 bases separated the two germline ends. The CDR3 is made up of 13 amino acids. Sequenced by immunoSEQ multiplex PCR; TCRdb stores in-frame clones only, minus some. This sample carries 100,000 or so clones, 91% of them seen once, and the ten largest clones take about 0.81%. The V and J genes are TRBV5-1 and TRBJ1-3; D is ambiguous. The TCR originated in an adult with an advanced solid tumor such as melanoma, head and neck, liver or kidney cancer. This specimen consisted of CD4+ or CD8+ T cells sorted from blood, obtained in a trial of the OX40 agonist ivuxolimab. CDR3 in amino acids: CASSSLQENTIYF. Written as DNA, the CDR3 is TGCGCCAGCAGCAGTCTCCAGGAAAACACCATATATTTT.